This TCR beta chain was sequenced for a study of blood T cell repertoires in COVID-19. Trimming removed 2 bases from V and 9 bases from J; junction bases left unmatched: 13. Germline CDR1 is SGHNT and CDR2 is YENEEA. The CDR3 totals 16 residues. Profiled with immunoSEQ multiplex PCR; TCRdb holds only in-frame clones, not every one. The top ten hold 3% to 3.5% of the sample, which has about 140,000 clones, 70% to 90% seen once. This receptor was obtained from a woman aged 45-65 years with acute COVID-19. The V gene is TRBV11-3, the J gene TRBJ2-1, with 7 bases fitting TRBD1. Sequencing was done on a sample of PBMCs or T cells enriched from blood (not recorded which). The CDR3 here is CASSLKGALFNGEQFF. The CDR3 nucleotides read TGTGCCAGCAGCTTAAAGGGGGCGCTTTTTAACGGTGAGCAGTTCTTC.